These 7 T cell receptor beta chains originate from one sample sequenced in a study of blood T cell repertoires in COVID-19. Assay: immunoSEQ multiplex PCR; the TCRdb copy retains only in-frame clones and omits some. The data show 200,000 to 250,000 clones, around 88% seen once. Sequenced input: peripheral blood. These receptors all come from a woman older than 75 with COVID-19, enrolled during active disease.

The CDR3 sequence is CASSVGSSGGDTQYF. The CDR3, as DNA: TGTGCCAGCAGCGTAGGGAGCTCCGGTGGGGATACGCAGTATTTT. V and J are TRBV9 and TRBJ2-3, with D unresolved. The CDR3 totals 15 residues. Germline V gives CDR1 SGDLS, CDR2 YYNGEE. V lost 0 bases to trimming and J lost 6 bases, with 14 bases between them.

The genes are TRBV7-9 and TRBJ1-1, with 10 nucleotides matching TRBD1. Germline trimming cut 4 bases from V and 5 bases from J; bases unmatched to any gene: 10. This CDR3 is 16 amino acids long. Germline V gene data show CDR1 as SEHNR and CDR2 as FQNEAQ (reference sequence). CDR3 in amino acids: CASSSNTGTGETEAFF. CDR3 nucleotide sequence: TGTGCCAGCAGCTCAAACACCGGGACAGGGGAGACTGAAGCTTTCTTT.

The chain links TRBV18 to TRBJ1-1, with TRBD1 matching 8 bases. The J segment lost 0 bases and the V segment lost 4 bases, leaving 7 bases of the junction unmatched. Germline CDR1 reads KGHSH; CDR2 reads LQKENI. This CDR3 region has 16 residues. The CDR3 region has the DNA TGTGCCAGCTCACAGGGACAGGTAATCATGAACACTGAAGCTTTCTTT. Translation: CASSQGQVIMNTEAFF. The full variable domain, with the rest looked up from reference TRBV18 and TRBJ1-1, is NAGVMQNPRHLVRRRGQEARLRCSPMKGHSHVYWYRQLPEEGLKFMVYLQKENIIDESGMPKERFSAEFPKEGPSILRIQQVVRGDSAAYFCASSQGQVIMNTEAFFGQGTRLTVV.

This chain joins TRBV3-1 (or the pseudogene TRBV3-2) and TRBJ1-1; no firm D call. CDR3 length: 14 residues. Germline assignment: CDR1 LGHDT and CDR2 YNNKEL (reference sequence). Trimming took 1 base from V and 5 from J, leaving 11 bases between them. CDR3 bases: TGTGCCAGCAGCCAAGCCGAGGGTCGGACTGAAGCTTTCTTT. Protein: CASSQAEGRTEAFF.

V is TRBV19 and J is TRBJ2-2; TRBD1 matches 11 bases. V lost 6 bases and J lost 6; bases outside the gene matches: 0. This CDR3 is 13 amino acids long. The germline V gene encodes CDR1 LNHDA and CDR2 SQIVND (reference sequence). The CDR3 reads CASRGQGAGELFF. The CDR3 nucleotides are TGTGCCAGTAGGGGACAGGGGGCCGGGGAGCTGTTTTTT. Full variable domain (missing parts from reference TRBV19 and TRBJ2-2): DGGITQSPKYLFRKEGQNVTLSCEQNLNHDAMYWYRQDPGQGLRLIYYSQIVNDFQKGDIAEGYSVSREKKESFPLTVTSAQKNPTAFYLCASRGQGAGELFFGEGSRLTVL.

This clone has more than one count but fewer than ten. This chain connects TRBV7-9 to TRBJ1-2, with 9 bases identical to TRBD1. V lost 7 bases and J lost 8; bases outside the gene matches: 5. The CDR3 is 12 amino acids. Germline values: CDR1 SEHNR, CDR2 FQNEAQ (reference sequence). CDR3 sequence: CASTTGQGGYTF. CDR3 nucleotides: TGTGCCAGCACCACTGGACAGGGGGGCTACACCTTC.

CDR3 nucleotide sequence: TGTGCCAGCAGCTCCCCGACTAGCGGGGGGGCTGTTCCCCTCTACGAGCAGTACTTC. Its translation: CASSSPTSGGAVPLYEQYF. The chain links TRBV7-6 to TRBJ2-7, with 14 bases that match TRBD2. Germline V gene lookup returns CDR1 SGHVS and CDR2 FNYEAQ. This CDR3 has 19 residues. With V trimmed by 4 bases and J by 3 bases, 14 bases remained unmatched.